This TCR beta chain stems from a study of beta chain features in type 1 diabetes. Turning to the study itself: There was similarity between patients and healthy donors in age, gender and cell yields.

Expressed TCRB transcripts were sequenced because the isolated RNA had all been reverse transcribed beforehand. Here immunoSEQ multiplex PCR was the method, and the copy in TCRdb shows in-frame clones only, minus some. The top ten clones hold 2.2% of a sample with 60,000 or so clones, over 50% of them seen once. Study-wide results and limits: Patients' naive, central memory and regulatory TCRB repertoires appeared more alike than those of healthy donors.

Per germline, CDR1 SGDLS and CDR2 YYNGEE. CDR3 length: 17 residues. With V trimmed by 2 bases and J by 6 bases, 9 bases remained unmatched. About this clone itself: Its cognate antigen is unknown.

The clonotype was recovered from a woman aged 18-35 years in good health. The V and J genes are TRBV9 and TRBJ2-1, with 12 bases lining up with TRBD2. Sequenced material: Tregs from blood. The CDR3 is CASSVTRGLAGPNEQFF. DNA of the CDR3: TGTGCCAGCAGCGTTACCCGGGGACTAGCGGGCCCCAATGAGCAGTTCTTC.